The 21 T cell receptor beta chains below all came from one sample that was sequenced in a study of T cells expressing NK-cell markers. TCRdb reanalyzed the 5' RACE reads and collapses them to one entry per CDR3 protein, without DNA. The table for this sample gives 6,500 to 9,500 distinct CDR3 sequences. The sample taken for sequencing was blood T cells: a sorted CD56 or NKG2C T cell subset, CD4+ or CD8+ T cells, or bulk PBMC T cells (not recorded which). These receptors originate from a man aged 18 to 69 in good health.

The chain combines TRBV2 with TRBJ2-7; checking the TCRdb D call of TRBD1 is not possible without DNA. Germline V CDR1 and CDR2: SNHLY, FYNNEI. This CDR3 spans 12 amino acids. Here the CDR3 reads CASRKDSLEQYF.

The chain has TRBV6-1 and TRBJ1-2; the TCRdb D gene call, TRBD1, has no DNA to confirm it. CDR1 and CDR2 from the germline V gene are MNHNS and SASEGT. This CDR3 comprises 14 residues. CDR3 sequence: CASSSDRGPYGYTF.

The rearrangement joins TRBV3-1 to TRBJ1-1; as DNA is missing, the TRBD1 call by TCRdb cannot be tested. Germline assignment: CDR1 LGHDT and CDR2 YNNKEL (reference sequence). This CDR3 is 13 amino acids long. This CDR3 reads CASSHTVGTEAFF.

CDR3 protein: CSARGREDYEQYF. The chain carries TRBV20-1 and TRBJ2-7; TCRdb picks TRBD2, but there is no DNA to check that call. The CDR3 consists of 13 residues. Germline values: CDR1 DFQATT, CDR2 SNEGSKA (reference sequence).

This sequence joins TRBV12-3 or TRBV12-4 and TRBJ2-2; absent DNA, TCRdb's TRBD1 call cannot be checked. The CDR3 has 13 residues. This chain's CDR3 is CASGGSPCGSCFF.

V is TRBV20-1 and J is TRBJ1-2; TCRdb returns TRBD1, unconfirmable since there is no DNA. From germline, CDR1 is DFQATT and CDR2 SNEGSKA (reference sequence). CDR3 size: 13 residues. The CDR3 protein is CSARRQGPGGYTF.

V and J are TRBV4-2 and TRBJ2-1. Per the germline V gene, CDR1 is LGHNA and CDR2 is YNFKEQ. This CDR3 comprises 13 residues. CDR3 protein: CASSLESYNEQFF.

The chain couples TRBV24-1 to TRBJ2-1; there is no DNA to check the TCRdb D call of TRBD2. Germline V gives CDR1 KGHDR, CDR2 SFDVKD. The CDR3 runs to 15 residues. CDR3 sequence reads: CATTRQGLILREQFF.

CDR3 amino acids: CSAVTGTGHVETQYF. The rearrangement links TRBV20-1 to TRBJ2-5; the D call from TCRdb, TRBD1, cannot be confirmed without DNA. The CDR3 contains 15 residues. Germline V gene sequence: CDR1 DFQATT, CDR2 SNEGSKA (reference sequence).

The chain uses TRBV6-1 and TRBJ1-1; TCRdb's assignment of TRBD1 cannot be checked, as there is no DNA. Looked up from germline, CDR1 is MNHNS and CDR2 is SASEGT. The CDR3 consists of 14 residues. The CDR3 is CASRFRDRDSRAFF.

This CDR3 is CASSLGQNYGYTF. The chain couples TRBV6-6 to TRBJ1-2; the D call from TCRdb, TRBD1, cannot be confirmed without DNA. The CDR3 extends over 13 amino acids. The germline CDR1 and CDR2 sequences are MNHNY and SVGAGI (reference sequence).

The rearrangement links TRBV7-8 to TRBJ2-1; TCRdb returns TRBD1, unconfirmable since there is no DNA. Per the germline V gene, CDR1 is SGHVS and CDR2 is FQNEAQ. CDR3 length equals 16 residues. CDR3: CASSRYLDRDYNEQFF.

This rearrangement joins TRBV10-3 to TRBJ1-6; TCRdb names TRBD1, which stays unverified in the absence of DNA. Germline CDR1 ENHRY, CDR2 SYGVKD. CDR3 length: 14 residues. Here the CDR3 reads CAIRGERESSPLHF.

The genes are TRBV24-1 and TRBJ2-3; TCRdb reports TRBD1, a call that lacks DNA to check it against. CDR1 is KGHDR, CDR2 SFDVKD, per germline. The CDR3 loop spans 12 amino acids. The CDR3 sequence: CATSAPLTPQYF.

CDR3: CSAPGTAYNEQFF. The chain combines TRBV20-1 with TRBJ2-1; TCRdb designates TRBD1, a call that cannot be tested without DNA. CDR3 size: 13 residues. CDR1 is DFQATT, CDR2 SNEGSKA, per germline (reference sequence).

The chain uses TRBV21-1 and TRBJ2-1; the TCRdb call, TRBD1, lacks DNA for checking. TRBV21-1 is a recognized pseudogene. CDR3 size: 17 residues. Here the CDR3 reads CASSKAGGGGLDNEQFF.

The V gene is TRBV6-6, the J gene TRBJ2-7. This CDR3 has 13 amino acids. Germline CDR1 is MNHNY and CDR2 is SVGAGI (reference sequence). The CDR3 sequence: CASSYSNAAEQYF.

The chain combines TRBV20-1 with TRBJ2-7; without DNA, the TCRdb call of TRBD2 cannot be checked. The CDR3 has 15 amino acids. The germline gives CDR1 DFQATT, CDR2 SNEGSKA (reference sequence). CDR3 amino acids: CSATDYRVVAHEQYF.

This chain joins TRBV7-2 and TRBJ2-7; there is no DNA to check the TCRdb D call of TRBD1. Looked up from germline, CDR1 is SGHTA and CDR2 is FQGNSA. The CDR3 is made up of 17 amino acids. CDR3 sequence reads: CASSLGARDSMFYEQYF.

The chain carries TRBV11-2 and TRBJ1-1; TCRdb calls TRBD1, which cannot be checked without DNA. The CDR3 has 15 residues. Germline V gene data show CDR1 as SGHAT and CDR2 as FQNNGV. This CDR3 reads CASSLDSGTVGEAFF.

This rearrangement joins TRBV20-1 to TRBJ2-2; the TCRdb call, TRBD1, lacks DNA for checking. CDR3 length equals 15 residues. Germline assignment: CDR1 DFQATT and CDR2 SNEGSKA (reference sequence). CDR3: CSAREDRVDTGELFF.